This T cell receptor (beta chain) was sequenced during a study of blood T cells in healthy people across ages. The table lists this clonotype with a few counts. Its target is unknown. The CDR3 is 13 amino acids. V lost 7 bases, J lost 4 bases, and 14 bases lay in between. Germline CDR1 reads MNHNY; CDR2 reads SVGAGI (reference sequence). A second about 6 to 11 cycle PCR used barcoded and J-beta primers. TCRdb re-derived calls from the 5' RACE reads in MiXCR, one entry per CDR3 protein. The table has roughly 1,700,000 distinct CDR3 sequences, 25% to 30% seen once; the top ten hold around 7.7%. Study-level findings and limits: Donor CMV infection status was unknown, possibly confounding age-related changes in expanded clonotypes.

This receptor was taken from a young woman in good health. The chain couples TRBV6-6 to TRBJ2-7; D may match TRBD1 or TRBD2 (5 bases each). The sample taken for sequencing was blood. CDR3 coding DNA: TGTGCCAGCACCGGGGACGGACGGTACGAGCAGTACTTC. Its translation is CASTGDGRYEQYF.